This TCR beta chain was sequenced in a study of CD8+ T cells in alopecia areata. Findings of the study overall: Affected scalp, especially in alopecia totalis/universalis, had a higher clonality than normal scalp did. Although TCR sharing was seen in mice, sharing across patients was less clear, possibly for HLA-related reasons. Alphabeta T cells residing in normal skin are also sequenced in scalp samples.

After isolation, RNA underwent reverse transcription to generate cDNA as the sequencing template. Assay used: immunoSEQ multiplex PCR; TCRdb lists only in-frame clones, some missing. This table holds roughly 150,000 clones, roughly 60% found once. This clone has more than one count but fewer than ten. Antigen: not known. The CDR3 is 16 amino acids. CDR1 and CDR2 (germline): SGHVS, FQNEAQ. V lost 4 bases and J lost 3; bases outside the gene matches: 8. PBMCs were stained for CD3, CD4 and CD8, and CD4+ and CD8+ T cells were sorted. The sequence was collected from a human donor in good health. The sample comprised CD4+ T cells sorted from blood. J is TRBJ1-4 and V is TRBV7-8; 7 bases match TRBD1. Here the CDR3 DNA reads TGTGCCAGCAGCTCTCAGACGGGACAGTCTAATGAAAAACTGTTTTTT. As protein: CASSSQTGQSNEKLFF.